The source of this T cell receptor (beta chain) is a study of spatial heterogeneity in lung cancer. Study overall: There were consistently more beta-chain sequences detected than alpha-chain sequences.

TCR cDNA molecules each had a unique molecular identifier. Each CDR3 protein gets one entry after TCRdb re-called the 5' RACE reads with MiXCR. The data hold just under 95,000 distinct CDR3 sequences, with approximately 12% observed a single time. V was clipped by 4 bases and J by 5 bases; unmatched bases: 10. The CDR3 consists of 16 residues. CDR1 and CDR2 from the germline V gene are SGHTA and FQGNSA. Time point meaning: sample taken at primary tumor resection. The input material, whole RNA from tumor, nontumor lung or frozen PBMC, was sequenced unsorted. The donors, approximately 66 patients with untreated early-stage non-small cell lung cancer, provided the samples. This clonotype has a handful of counts. Its target is unknown. Overall study results and limits: At tumor resection, ubiquitous expanded TCRs were detected in blood more often than later.

The input for sequencing was PBMCs, taken at surgery. This chain joins TRBV7-2 and TRBJ2-5; 10 positions match TRBD1. The TCR originated in a male donor with early-stage non-small cell lung cancer. The CDR3 region is CASSSWGTGDVETQYF. For the CDR3, the DNA is TGTGCCAGCAGCTCATGGGGGACAGGGGATGTTGAGACCCAGTACTTC.